This T cell receptor (beta chain) was sequenced during a study of shared clonotypes between healthy human individuals (dated by TCRdb to the early 2020s). About the full investigation: The cohort comprised two women and a few men aged 18 to 49 years. To increase sequencing depth and limit assay-specific biases, different laboratories used diverse techniques to prepare libraries and sequence TCR repertoires. Each donor's leukapheresis produced roughly between about 0.9 and 9.5 billion PBMCs. To estimate repertoire size and how much clonotypes are shared between individuals, the study performed deep sequencing of blood TCR repertoires from five healthy adults.

TCR CDR3 regions were amplified from genomic DNA by multiplex PCR using the deep immunoSEQ assay. For each cell subset, the extracted genomic DNA was distributed evenly across all wells of several immunoSEQ 96-well plates, and each plate served as one replicate. For unsorted PBMC, approximately 0.3 ug of genomic DNA, equivalent to around 33,000 T cell genomes, went into each replicate PCR. Ten immunoSEQ deep assay plates were used to sequence unsorted PBMC genomic DNA. Purified libraries were measured with a Qubit 3.0 fluorometer, size-checked on a Bioanalyzer 2100, and measured again with the KAPA Library Quantification kit. Each immunoSEQ 96-well plate was sequenced on its own single-read 150-cycle Illumina NextSeq 550 flow cell. Turning to the authors' computational methods: Because only junctional sequences without quality scores were contained in the immunoSEQ output, filtering matching that applied to full-length reads could not be performed. To assign V/J genes and CDR3, sequences were annotated using PyIR, a Python wrapper for IgBLAST v1.9, with IMGT germline references. Any read was removed if the V/J assignment was weak (E-value above 1e-6), the CDR3 was missing, or the read contained stop codons, out-of-frame junctions, or ambiguous translated residues. V3J clonotypes were defined as sequences sharing the same inferred V gene, J gene, and CDR3 amino acid sequence. The percentage overlap between two repertoires was calculated by dividing the number of shared unique clonotypes by the size of the smaller repertoire. Repertoire richness was assessed with RTK rarefaction, the Chao1 estimator, and Recon v2.1 estimates of unobserved clonotypes. TCRdb mirrors the immuneACCESS table, restricted to in-frame sequences. Some clones are absent from its copies; in checked studies, under half trace to an unresolved V gene, and the reason for the others is unknown. V and J calls and clone size come straight from that table; D and trimming were deduced from the DNA. This sample lists 450,000 to 550,000 clones; more than 65% were detected once. Clones ranked in the top ten supply 10% to 15% of the sample.

The CDR3 contains 14 residues, cysteine and phenylalanine counted. This entry keeps only the CDR3 DNA: 42 bases, framed from base 1. The germline V gene encodes CDR1 MNHEY and CDR2 SMNVEV (reference sequence). Trimming accounts for 2 bases at V and 5 bases at J, while the number of junction bases matched to no gene is 6. Study-wide conclusions, independent of this receptor: Because the study included only a small number of donors, the genetic and exposure-history diversity represented was limited. Based on pairwise subsampling, the degree of clonotype sharing among donors was expected to be affected by sequencing depth. Sampling was restricted to blood, and TCR repertoires in tissue are likely to differ from TCR repertoires in blood.

Points on this clone: Its antigen is still unknown. Base-call qualities are not available, and no considerably larger clone is one nucleotide away.

The donors were healthy, HIV-negative adults who had no recently reported acute infections or vaccinations. All donors were Caucasian adults living in Nashville, Tennessee, USA. For unsorted samples, tens of millions of PBMCs were counted and genomic DNA was extracted with the QIAamp DNA Blood Mini kit. Blood was collected by leukapheresis, and PBMCs were isolated by Ficoll-Histopaque density gradient centrifugation and then cryopreserved in liquid nitrogen vapor phase. Sequencing was carried out using PBMCs. The clonotype was recovered from a woman in her forties in good health. Some clones in this sample may be carry-over from other donors' samples. This receptor chain uses TRBV27 and TRBJ2-7, and 7 junctional nucleotides match TRBD2. The nucleotide sequence reads as follows: TGTGCCAGCAGTTTAGTCTGGGGGAGGGACGAGCAGTACTTC. Translation gives CASSLVWGRDEQYF.